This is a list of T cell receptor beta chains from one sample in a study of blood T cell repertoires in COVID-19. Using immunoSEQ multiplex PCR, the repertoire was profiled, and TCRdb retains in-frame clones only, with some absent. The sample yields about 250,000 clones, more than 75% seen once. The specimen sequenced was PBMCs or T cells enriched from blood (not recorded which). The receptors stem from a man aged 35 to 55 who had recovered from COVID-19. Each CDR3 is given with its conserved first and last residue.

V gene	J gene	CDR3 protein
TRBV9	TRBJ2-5	CASSSSSGSQETQYF
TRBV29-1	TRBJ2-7	CSVLQGDPYEQYF
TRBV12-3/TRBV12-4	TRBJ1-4	CASSPVRYEKLFF
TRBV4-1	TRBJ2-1	CASSQVSSGGYNEQFF
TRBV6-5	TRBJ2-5	CASRVTDSQETQYF
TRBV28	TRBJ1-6	CASSFRDRAGSPLHF
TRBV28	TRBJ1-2	CASTLASFGQAIYYGYTF
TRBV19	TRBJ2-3	CASSIVEGVTDTQYF
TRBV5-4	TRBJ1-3	CASSLGSTGFSGNTIYF
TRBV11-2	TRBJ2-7	CASQSSGRMYEQYF
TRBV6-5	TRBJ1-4	CASSPQGEGNEKLFF
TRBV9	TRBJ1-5	CASSVAGTGDNQPQHF
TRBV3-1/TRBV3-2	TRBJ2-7	CASSAGTGSYEQYF
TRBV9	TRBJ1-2	CASSGAVLYGYTF
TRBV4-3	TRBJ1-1	CASSRQTGVNTEAFF
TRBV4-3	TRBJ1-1	CASSRQTGLGTEAFF
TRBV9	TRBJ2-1	CASSALAGGPLSYNEQFF
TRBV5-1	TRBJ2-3	CASSLSTRPSTDTQYF
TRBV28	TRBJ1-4	CASIFGEGGKLFF
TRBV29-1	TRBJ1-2	CSAYRGRPEGYTF
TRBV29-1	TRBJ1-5	CSVRTGSNQPQHF
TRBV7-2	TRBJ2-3	CASSSLGQGADTQYF
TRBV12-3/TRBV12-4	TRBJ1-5	CASSLWGQQPQHF
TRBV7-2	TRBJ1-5	CASSTGVINQPQHF
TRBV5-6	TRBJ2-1	CASTEVGERGLGQFF
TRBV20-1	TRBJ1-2	CSASSGGYTF
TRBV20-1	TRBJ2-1	CSASALALPGGEQFF
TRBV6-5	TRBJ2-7	CASSQTSGVSYEQYF
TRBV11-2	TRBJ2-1	CATHSRYNEQFF
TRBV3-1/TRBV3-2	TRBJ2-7	CASSQERRGKQYF
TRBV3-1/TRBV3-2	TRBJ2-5	CASSQEAGSGGETQYF
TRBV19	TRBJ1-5	CASSIYGQPQHF
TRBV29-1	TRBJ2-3	CSVLLQGERPDTQYF
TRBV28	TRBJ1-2	CASSLAAQIYGYTF
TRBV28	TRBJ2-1	CATVLAGVFNEQFF
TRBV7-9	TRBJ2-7	CASSPRGGAVEQYF
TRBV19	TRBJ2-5	CASRTGLRETQYF
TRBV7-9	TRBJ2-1	CASSAGQLYNEQFF
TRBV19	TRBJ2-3	CASSFTGAGTDTQYF
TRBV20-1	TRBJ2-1	CSASDSGGADEQFF
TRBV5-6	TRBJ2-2	CASSGTVGQGHWTGELFF
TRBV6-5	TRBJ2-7	CASSWEGLNEQYF
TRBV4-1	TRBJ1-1	CASSQDMVGGNTEAFF
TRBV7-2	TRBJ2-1	CASSLVLYNEQFF
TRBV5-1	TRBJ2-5	CASSLVEGAPETQYF
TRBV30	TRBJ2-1	CAWSVQEQFF